This entry lists 5 T cell receptor beta chains sequenced from one sample in a study of cytomegalovirus exposure and HLA in healthy donors. PCR amplification relied on 60 Vbeta primers (plus 13 Jbeta primers). Only in-frame clones appear in the TCRdb table, and some are missing; sequencing was by immunoSEQ multiplex PCR. This sample yields more than 90,000 clones, of which about 76% are seen a single time; roughly 7.7% belongs to the top ten. Sequences were obtained from PBMCs. These receptors came from a man aged 35-49 years in good health and CMV-seropositive.

This clone was detected only a few times. The chain employs TRBV7-3 and TRBJ2-2; TRBD2 agrees at 10 bases. V gave up 3 bases and J gave up 5 bases; unmatched junction bases: 6. CDR3 size: 16 residues. Per the germline V gene, CDR1 is SGHTA and CDR2 is FQGTGA. The CDR3: CASSFNPAGGTGELFF. The CDR3 DNA sequence: TGTGCCAGCAGCTTTAATCCAGCGGGGGGGACCGGGGAGCTGTTTTTT.

The chain joins TRBV18 to TRBJ2-5, with 10 nucleotides matching TRBD1. The J segment lost 5 bases and the V segment lost 6 bases, leaving 9 bases of the junction unmatched. This CDR3 has 15 residues. CDR1 is KGHSH, CDR2 LQKENI, per germline. DNA of the CDR3: TGTGCCAGCTCTCCCGGGACAGGGGTTCGTGAGACCCAGTACTTC. Protein: CASSPGTGVRETQYF. The full variable domain, completed using reference TRBV18 and TRBJ2-5, is NAGVMQNPRHLVRRRGQEARLRCSPMKGHSHVYWYRQLPEEGLKFMVYLQKENIIDESGMPKERFSAEFPKEGPSILRIQQVVRGDSAAYFCASSPGTGVRETQYFGPGTRLLVL.

The chain links TRBV5-5 to TRBJ2-7; D is unresolved. With 4 bases removed from V and 4 bases from J, the gap between germline ends came to 6 bases. Germline V gene sequence: CDR1 SGHKS, CDR2 YYEKEE (reference sequence). The CDR3 spans 11 residues. CDR3 residues: CASSHLYEQYF. The CDR3 coding sequence is TGTGCCAGCAGCCACTTATACGAGCAGTACTTC.

V and J are TRBV29-1 and TRBJ2-1; D may be TRBD1 (5 bases). Trimming cost V 0 bases and J 6 bases, with 12 bases left between them. CDR1 is SQVTM and CDR2 is ANQGSEA in the germline V gene. This CDR3 contains 14 residues. CDR3 in amino acids: CSVEDLQGINEQFF. Here the CDR3 DNA reads TGCAGCGTTGAAGATTTGCAGGGTATCAATGAGCAGTTCTTC.

J is TRBJ2-7 and V is TRBV7-9; D possibly corresponds to TRBD2 (5 bases). The CDR3 has 13 amino acids. V was clipped by 1 base and J by 6 bases, with 10 bases between them. The germline CDR1 and CDR2 sequences are SEHNR and FQNEAQ (reference sequence). CDR3 loop: CASSLGGPSEQYF. The CDR3 bases are TGTGCCAGCAGCTTAGGCGGGCCTAGCGAGCAGTACTTC.